This T cell receptor (beta chain) was sequenced in a study of T cells in localized non-small cell lung cancer. Study outcomes and limitations: Paired adjacent lung recovered a median roughly 54 of the top 100 tumor clones.

This CDR3 comprises 17 residues. CDR1 and CDR2 from the germline V gene are SGHRS and YFSETQ. V shed 0 bases and J shed 8 bases, with 23 bases lying between them. Using immunoSEQ multiplex PCR, the repertoire was profiled, and TCRdb retains in-frame clones only, with some absent. The table has approximately 52,000 clones, 60% to 80% seen once. This clone was observed many times. Its antigen remains unknown. Sequences were derived from peripheral blood, sampled before any cancer treatment. The clonotype was recovered from a man between 40 and 70 years old with stage I squamous cell lung carcinoma. V and J are TRBV5-1 and TRBJ1-2, with D perhaps TRBD1 (6 bases). CDR3 amino acids: CASSLAGRDKNSWGYTF. The DNA for the CDR3 is TGCGCCAGCAGCTTGGCTGGCCGGGACAAGAACAGTTGGGGCTACACCTTC.